The rows below give T cell receptor beta chains drawn from one sample of a study of siplizumab effects on memory and regulatory T cells. Some clones are missing from TCRdb's copy, which holds only in-frame ones; the method was immunoSEQ multiplex PCR. Altogether about 56,000 clones are present, about 98% being singletons, with the ten largest covering approximately 1.1%. Source material: naive CD8+ T cells sorted from blood. These receptors all stem from a human donor in good health. CDR3s include the opening cysteine and the closing phenylalanine or tryptophan. A D gene is named only where the DNA matches it firmly. Expanded clones get a size class; other rows say once, few or many, or leave the size out.

TRBJ2-2,NA,TRBV4-1,NA,TGCGCCAGCAGCCAAGTTGAAGGGTCCGGCGGGGAGCTGTTTTTT,CASSQVEGSGGELFF
TRBJ2-7,TRBD2,TRBV10-3,NA,TGTGCCATCAGTGATCCGGGACTAGCGGAGTTTCCCTACGAGCAGTACTTC,CAISDPGLAEFPYEQYF
TRBJ2-4,TRBD2,TRBV27,NA,TGTGCCAGCAGTCAACGTCTAGCGGGAGGTCAAAACATTCAGTACTTC,CASSQRLAGGQNIQYF
TRBJ2-3,NA,TRBV28,NA,TGTGCCATCAAAAGGGCATCTAGCACAGATACGCAGTATTTT,CAIKRASSTDTQYF
TRBJ2-7,TRBD1,TRBV9,NA,TGTGCCAGCAGCGGAGGACAGGGGGCTACCTACGAGCAGTACTTC,CASSGGQGATYEQYF
TRBJ2-7,TRBD2,TRBV4-1,NA,TGCGCCAGCAGCCAAAAAGGACTAGCGGGAGTGACCTACGAGCAGTACTTC,CASSQKGLAGVTYEQYF
TRBJ2-7,TRBD1,TRBV25-1,NA,TGTGCCAGCAGTGACCTACAGGGGCAACAACCCTACGAGCAGTACTTC,CASSDLQGQQPYEQYF
TRBJ1-6,TRBD1,TRBV5-1,NA,TGCGCCAGCAGCTTGGCCGGGACAGGAAATTCACCCCTCCACTTT,CASSLAGTGNSPLHF
TRBJ2-7,TRBD1,TRBV27,NA,TGTGCCAGCACTTCACAGGGGCGATACGAGCAGTACTTC,CASTSQGRYEQYF
TRBJ2-7,TRBD1,TRBV27,NA,TGTGCCAGCAGTTCCCCTCCCGGGACAGAAACCTACGAGCAGTACTTC,CASSSPPGTETYEQYF
TRBJ1-2,NA,TRBV27,NA,TGTGCCAGCAGTTTATCGGGGAGGAATGGCTACACCTTC,CASSLSGRNGYTF
TRBJ2-5,TRBD1,TRBV9,NA,TGTGCCAGCAGCGTAGGGACAGGACCCCAAGAGACCCAGTACTTC,CASSVGTGPQETQYF
TRBJ1-2,TRBD1,TRBV9,NA,TGTGCCAGCAGCGTAGCACAGGGGTCCTATGGCTACACCTTC,CASSVAQGSYGYTF
TRBJ2-1,TRBD2,TRBV7-2,NA,TGTGCCAGCAGCTTACTAGCGGGGTTAAGCTCCTACAATGAGCAGTTCTTC,CASSLLAGLSSYNEQFF
TRBJ2-7,NA,TRBV27,NA,TGTGCCAGCAGGGACGATGACTCCTACGAGCAGTACTTC,CASRDDDSYEQYF
TRBJ1-3,TRBD1,TRBV11-2,NA,TGTGCCAGCAGCTTAGTAGACAGGGGAGGCGGAAACACCATATATTTT,CASSLVDRGGGNTIYF
TRBJ1-3,TRBD1,TRBV11-2,NA,TGTGCCAGCAGAATAGACCACAGGGGTTCCTCTGGAAACACCATATATTTT,CASRIDHRGSSGNTIYF
TRBJ2-3,NA,TRBV11-3,NA,TGTGCCAGCAGCTTCATAGGGTCGGGAGATACGCAGTATTTT,CASSFIGSGDTQYF
TRBJ2-2,NA,TRBV7-6,NA,TGTGCCAGCAGCTTTACGGGGGAAACCGGGGAGCTGTTTTTT,CASSFTGETGELFF
TRBJ2-6,NA,TRBV15,once,TGTGCCACCAGCAGAACCCTCGGAGGGGCCAACGTCCTGACTTTC,CATSRTLGGANVLTF
TRBJ2-5,TRBD2,TRBV2,NA,TGTGCCAGCTCTGACGGGAGGGACCAAGAGACCCAGTACTTC,CASSDGRDQETQYF
TRBJ1-1,NA,TRBV6-5,NA,TGTGCCAGCAGGCCCTCAGGGAGGTGGACTGAAGCTTTCTTT,CASRPSGRWTEAFF
TRBJ2-3,NA,TRBV6-6,NA,TGTGCCAGCAGTTTTTCTGGAAACCCTAGCACAGATACGCAGTATTTT,CASSFSGNPSTDTQYF
TRBJ1-1,NA,TRBV18,NA,TGTGCCAGCTCACCAGTGGAGGGCACTGAAGCTTTCTTT,CASSPVEGTEAFF
TRBJ2-7,TRBD1,TRBV6-5,NA,TGTGCCAGCGGGACAGGCTACGAGCAGTACTTC,CASGTGYEQYF
TRBJ1-1,NA,TRBV29-1,NA,TGCAGCGCGTTTCGAGTCATCACCCTTTCGGAGAGAGCTTTCTTT,CSAFRVITLSERAFF
TRBJ2-1,TRBD1,TRBV11-1,NA,TGTGCCAGCAGCTCCGGGACAGGGACCTACAATGAGCAGTTCTTC,CASSSGTGTYNEQFF
TRBJ2-1,NA,TRBV4-1,NA,TGCGCCAGTAGTACCAGCGGAAGCTCCTACAATGAGCAGTTCTTC,CASSTSGSSYNEQFF
TRBJ2-6,TRBD1,TRBV27,NA,TGTGCCAGCAGTACAACAGGGGGCGCGACGGGAGGGGCCAACGTCCTGACTTTC,CASSTTGGATGGANVLTF
TRBJ2-1,TRBD2,TRBV4-3,NA,TGCGCCAGCAGCCAAGAAGGCAGCGGGAGGAGCTCCTACAATGAGCAGTTCTTC,CASSQEGSGRSSYNEQFF
TRBJ1-2,TRBD1,TRBV5-4,NA,TGTGCCAGCAGCTTGGCGGGGACAGGGGGCCTTTCCAACTATGGCTACACCTTC,CASSLAGTGGLSNYGYTF
TRBJ2-3,TRBD2,TRBV10-2,NA,TGCGCCAGCAGCCCTGCTGGGGGGAGGGTGGATACGCAGTATTTT,CASSPAGGRVDTQYF
TRBJ2-1,NA,TRBV28,NA,TGTGCCAGCAGTTTATCGACGTCATACAGCTCCTACAATGAGCAGTTCTTC,CASSLSTSYSSYNEQFF
TRBJ2-7,NA,TRBV6-5,NA,TGTGCCAGCAGTTCGATGGACGAGCAGTACTTC,CASSSMDEQYF
TRBJ2-1,TRBD2,TRBV4-3,NA,TGCGCCAGCAGCCAAGATTGGGACGGGAGGAGGAATGAGCAGTTCTTC,CASSQDWDGRRNEQFF
TRBJ2-7,TRBD2,TRBV15,once,TGTGCCACCAGACCCCGGGAGGGGAAGGCCTACGAGCAGTACTTC,CATRPREGKAYEQYF
TRBJ2-1,TRBD2,TRBV2,NA,TGTGCCAGCCCTCCCAGCGGGACCTACAATGAGCAGTTCTTC,CASPPSGTYNEQFF
TRBJ2-7,NA,TRBV11-1,NA,TGTGCCAGCAGCGAGGGCCACTACGAGCAGTACTTC,CASSEGHYEQYF
TRBJ2-7,NA,TRBV5-6,once,TGTGCCAGCAGGTTTTGGGGAGAGACCTACGAGCAGTACTTC,CASRFWGETYEQYF
TRBJ2-1,NA,TRBV13,NA,TGTGCCAGCAGCTCAAGAGGCGGGACCCTAGGCAATGAGCAGTTCTTC,CASSSRGGTLGNEQFF
TRBJ2-5,TRBD1,TRBV7-3,NA,TGTGCCAGCAGCTTTGGTCTCAGGGGGCAAGAGACCCAGTACTTC,CASSFGLRGQETQYF
TRBJ2-2,NA,TRBV9,NA,TGTGCCAGCAGCGGCCACCGGGACAACGCGAACACCGGGGAGCTGTTTTTT,CASSGHRDNANTGELFF
TRBJ1-5,NA,TRBV7-9,NA,TGTGCCAGCAGCTTAGGAGGGGATGGGGTAGGACAGCCCCAGCATTTT,CASSLGGDGVGQPQHF
TRBJ1-1,NA,TRBV27,NA,TGTGCCAGCAGTTTGGGCGAGCTTTTCGGTGAAGCTTTCTTT,CASSLGELFGEAFF
TRBJ1-5,NA,TRBV6-1,once,TGTGCCAGCAAACCGGGACAAAGCAATCAGCCCCAGCATTTT,CASKPGQSNQPQHF
TRBJ2-2,TRBD2,TRBV30,NA,TGTGCCTGTCCGGGACTAGATTTTGGGGAGCTGTTTTTT,CACPGLDFGELFF
TRBJ2-6,TRBD2,TRBV28,NA,TGTGCCAGCAGTCTCGGGACTACTGGGGCCAACGTCCTGACTTTC,CASSLGTTGANVLTF
TRBJ2-1,NA,TRBV29-1,NA,TGCAGCGTTGTTTCCGGGGGCATCCACAATGAGCAGTTCTTC,CSVVSGGIHNEQFF
TRBJ1-5,NA,TRBV28,NA,TGTGCCAGCAGGGTGGGATCCGGCAATCAGCCCCAGCATTTT,CASRVGSGNQPQHF
TRBJ2-7,TRBD1,TRBV4-1,once,TGCGCCAGCAGCCAAGTGGACAGGGACTACGAGCAGTACTTC,CASSQVDRDYEQYF
TRBJ2-3,NA,TRBV7-8,NA,TGTGCCAGCAGCCCCATGCGCGAGCGTGGGACAGATACGCAGTATTTT,CASSPMRERGTDTQYF
TRBJ2-1,TRBD2,TRBV5-6,NA,TGTGCCAGCCGGACTAGCGGGACTAATGAGCAGTTCTTC,CASRTSGTNEQFF
TRBJ1-2,NA,TRBV5-6,NA,TGTGCCAGCAGCTCCCTCAGGGCAGGCTACACCTTC,CASSSLRAGYTF
TRBJ2-1,NA,TRBV27,NA,NA,CASSSSVGAYNEQFF
TRBJ2-5,NA,TRBV18,NA,TGTGCCAGCTCACGAAGGCCCGGTGGGGGGGCGGAGACCCAGTACTTC,CASSRRPGGGAETQYF
TRBJ1-2,NA,TRBV30,NA,TGTGCCTGGAGTGTGTCTTCTTATGGCTACACCTTC,CAWSVSSYGYTF
TRBJ1-2,NA,TRBV5-5,NA,TGTGCCAGCAGCTTTCAAGAGAACTATGGCTACACCTTC,CASSFQENYGYTF